Listed below are T cell receptor beta chains from one sample, sequenced in a study of siplizumab effects on memory and regulatory T cells. Some clones are missing from TCRdb's copy, which holds only in-frame ones; the method was immunoSEQ multiplex PCR. This table holds some 100,000 clones, 96% found once. What was sequenced was naive CD4+ T cells sorted from blood. These receptors all stem from a human donor in good health. Each CDR3 is given without its conserved first and last residue. A D gene is named only where the DNA matches it firmly.

>TRBV15|-|TRBJ1-2
ATSRQQGVNYGYT
>TRBV4-1|TRBD1|TRBJ1-1
ASSHQGQGMNTEAF
>TRBV4-3|-|TRBJ1-2
ASSQGSFPNYGYT
>TRBV5-6|TRBD2|TRBJ2-3
ASSLASLAGKPWDTQY
>TRBV5-1|-|TRBJ1-1
ASSYEQGLEAF
>TRBV9|-|TRBJ1-4
ASSVEQGQKTNEKLF
>TRBV6-6|TRBD2|TRBJ2-1
ASSYGGLAGWDEQF
>TRBV19|-|TRBJ2-2
ASTRTGKNTGELF
>TRBV30|-|TRBJ2-1
AWSNYNEQF
>TRBV27|-|TRBJ1-2
ASSSPRWGEGHYGYT
>TRBV5-6|-|TRBJ2-7
ASSWGLDYEQY
>TRBV15|-|TRBJ2-1
ATSRGRQDNEQF
>TRBV30|-|TRBJ2-7
ALLRVAGNEQY
>TRBV19|-|TRBJ1-1
ASIGFGNTEAF
>TRBV9|-|TRBJ2-3
ASSVGLGTSTDTQY
>TRBV6-5|-|TRBJ1-2
ASSYAQGYGYT
>TRBV7-6|-|TRBJ2-5
ASSGAGETQY
>TRBV9|-|TRBJ2-1
ASSVRTQSSYNEQF